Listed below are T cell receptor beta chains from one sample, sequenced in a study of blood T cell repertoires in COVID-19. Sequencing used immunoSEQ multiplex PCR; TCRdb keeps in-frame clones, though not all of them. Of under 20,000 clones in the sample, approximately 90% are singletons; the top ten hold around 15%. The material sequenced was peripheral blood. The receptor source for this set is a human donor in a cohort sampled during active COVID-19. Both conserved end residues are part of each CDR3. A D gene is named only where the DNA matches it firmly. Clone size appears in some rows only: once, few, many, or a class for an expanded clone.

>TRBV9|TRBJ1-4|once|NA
CATGAEATNEKLFF
TGTGCCACCGGCGCGGAGGCTACTAATGAAAAACTGTTTTTT
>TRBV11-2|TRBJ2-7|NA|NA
CASSVGAGYSSYEQYF
TGTGCCAGCAGCGTAGGGGCGGGTTACAGCTCCTACGAGCAGTACTTC
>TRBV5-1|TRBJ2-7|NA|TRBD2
CASALGEEAGGRYEQYF
TGCGCCAGCGCCCTCGGTGAGGAAGCGGGAGGTCGCTACGAGCAGTACTTC
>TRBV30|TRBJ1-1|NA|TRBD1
CAWSRDGTGAEAFF
TGTGCCTGGAGCCGGGACGGGACAGGGGCTGAAGCTTTCTTT
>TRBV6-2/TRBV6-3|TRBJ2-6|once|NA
CASSYPGAGANVLTF
TGTGCCAGCAGTTACCCTGGGGCCGGGGCCAACGTCCTGACTTTC
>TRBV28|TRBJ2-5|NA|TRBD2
CASSRSGSPASETQYF
TGTGCCAGCAGTCGGAGCGGGAGCCCCGCCAGCGAGACCCAGTACTTC
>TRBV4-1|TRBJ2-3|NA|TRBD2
CASSQGLAGSFTDTQYF
TGCGCCAGCAGCCAAGGTTTAGCGGGAAGTTTCACAGATACGCAGTATTTT
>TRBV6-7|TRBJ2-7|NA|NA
CASSYAASAYEQYF
TGTGCCAGCAGTTACGCGGCCTCCGCCTACGAGCAGTACTTC
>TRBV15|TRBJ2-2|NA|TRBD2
CATSRGGRGGTGELFF
TGTGCCACCAGCAGGGGCGGGAGAGGAGGCACCGGGGAGCTGTTTTTT
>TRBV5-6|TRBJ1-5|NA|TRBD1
CASSLGTGWNQPQHF
TGTGCCAGCAGCTTGGGGACAGGGTGGAATCAGCCCCAGCATTTT
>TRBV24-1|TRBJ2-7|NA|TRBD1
CATRGTGYEQYF
TGTGCCACCAGGGGGACAGGCTACGAGCAGTACTTC
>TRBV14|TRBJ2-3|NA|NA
CASSQRSGPTDTQYF
TGTGCCAGCAGCCAACGAAGCGGCCCCACAGATACGCAGTATTTT
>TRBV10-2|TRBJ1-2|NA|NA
CASKVRTGYGYTF
TGCGCCAGCAAGGTGCGGACGGGGTATGGCTACACCTTC
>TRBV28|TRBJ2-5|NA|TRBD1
CASSSLRGLGETQYF
TGTGCCAGCAGTTCACTCAGGGGGCTGGGGGAGACCCAGTACTTC
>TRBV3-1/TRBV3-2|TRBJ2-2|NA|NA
CASSQSFPGSTGELFF
TGTGCCAGCAGCCAGTCTTTCCCGGGTAGTACCGGGGAGCTGTTTTTT
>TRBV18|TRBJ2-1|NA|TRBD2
CASSPSLAGGSYNEQFF
TGTGCCAGCTCACCGTCACTAGCGGGGGGGTCCTACAATGAGCAGTTCTTC
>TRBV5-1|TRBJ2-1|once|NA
CASSFTGLEQFF
TGCGCCAGCAGCTTCACGGGTCTCGAGCAGTTCTTC
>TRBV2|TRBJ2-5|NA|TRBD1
CASRVAHRGTKTQYF
TGTGCCAGCAGGGTAGCTCACAGGGGAACAAAGACCCAGTACTTC
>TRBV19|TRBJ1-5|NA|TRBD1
CASSTSGPGQRTSNQPQHF
TGTGCCAGTAGTACGTCAGGCCCGGGACAGCGAACCAGCAATCAGCCCCAGCATTTT
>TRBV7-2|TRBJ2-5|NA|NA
CATSSRETQYF
TGTGCCACCTCCTCGCGGGAGACCCAGTACTTC
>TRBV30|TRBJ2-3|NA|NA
CAWSVERSTDTQYF
TGTGCCTGGAGTGTTGAACGGTCCACAGATACGCAGTATTTT
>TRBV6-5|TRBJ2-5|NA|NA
CASSYGGGETQYF
TGTGCCAGCAGTTACGGGGGAGGAGAGACCCAGTACTTC
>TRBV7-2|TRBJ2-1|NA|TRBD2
CASSKGTTVSYNEQFF
TGTGCCAGCAGCAAAGGGACTACCGTCTCCTACAATGAGCAGTTCTTC
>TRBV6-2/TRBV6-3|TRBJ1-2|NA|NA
CASSYSATGLNFNYGYTF
TGTGCCAGCAGTTACTCAGCGACAGGATTAAATTTTAACTATGGCTACACCTTC
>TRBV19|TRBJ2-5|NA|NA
CASSSAVGGGSAQYF
TGTGCCAGTAGTTCAGCTGTGGGTGGGGGGTCGGCCCAGTACTTC
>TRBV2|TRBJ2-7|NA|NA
CAAAVDLAREQYF
TGTGCCGCAGCCGTCGACCTAGCCCGCGAGCAGTACTTC
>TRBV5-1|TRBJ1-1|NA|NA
CASSLDRDTEAFF
TGCGCCAGCAGCCTTGACAGAGACACTGAAGCTTTCTTT
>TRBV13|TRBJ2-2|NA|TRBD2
CASSAGGRNTGELFF
TGTGCCAGCTCAGCGGGGGGCCGGAACACCGGGGAGCTGTTTTTT